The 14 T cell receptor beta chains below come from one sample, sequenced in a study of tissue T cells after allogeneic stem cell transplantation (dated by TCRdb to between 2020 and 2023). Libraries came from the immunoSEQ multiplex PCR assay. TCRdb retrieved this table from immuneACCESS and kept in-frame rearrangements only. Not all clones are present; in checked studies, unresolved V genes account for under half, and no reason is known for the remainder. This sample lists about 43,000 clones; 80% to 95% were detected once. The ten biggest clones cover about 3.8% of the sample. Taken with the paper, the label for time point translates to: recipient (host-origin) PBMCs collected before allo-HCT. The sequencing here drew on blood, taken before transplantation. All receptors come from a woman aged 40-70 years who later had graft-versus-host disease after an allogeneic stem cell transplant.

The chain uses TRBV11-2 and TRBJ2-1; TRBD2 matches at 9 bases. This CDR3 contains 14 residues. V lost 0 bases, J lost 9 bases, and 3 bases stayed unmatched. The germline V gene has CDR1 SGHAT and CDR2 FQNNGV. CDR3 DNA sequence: TGTGCCAGCAGCTTAGACCTAGCGGGGTTTGAGCAGTTCTTC. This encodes CASSLDLAGFEQFF.

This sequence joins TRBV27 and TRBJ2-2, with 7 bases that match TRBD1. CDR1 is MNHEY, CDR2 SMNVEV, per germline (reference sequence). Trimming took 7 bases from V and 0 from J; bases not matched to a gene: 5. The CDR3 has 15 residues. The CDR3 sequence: CASTLGGPNTGELFF. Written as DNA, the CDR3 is TGTGCCAGCACCCTAGGGGGCCCGAACACCGGGGAGCTGTTTTTT.

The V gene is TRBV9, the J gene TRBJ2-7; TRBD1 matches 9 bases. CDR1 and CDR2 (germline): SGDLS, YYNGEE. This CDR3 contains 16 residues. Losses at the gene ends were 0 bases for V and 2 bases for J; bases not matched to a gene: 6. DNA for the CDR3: TGTGCCAGCAGCGTAGCCGGGACAGGGTTCCCCTACGAGCAGTACTTC. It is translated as CASSVAGTGFPYEQYF.

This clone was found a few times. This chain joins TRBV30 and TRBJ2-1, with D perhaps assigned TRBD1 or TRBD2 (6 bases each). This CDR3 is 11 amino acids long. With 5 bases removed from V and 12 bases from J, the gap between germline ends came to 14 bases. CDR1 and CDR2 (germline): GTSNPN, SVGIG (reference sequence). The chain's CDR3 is CAWAGLGGQFF. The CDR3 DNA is TGTGCCTGGGCGGGGCTAGGGGGGCAGTTCTTC.

CDR3 residues: CASTSGTGVKNEQFF. The CDR3 bases are TGTGCCAGTACCAGTGGGACAGGGGTTAAGAATGAGCAGTTCTTC. The chain carries TRBV27 and TRBJ2-1; 10 bases fit TRBD1. The CDR3 consists of 15 residues. The V gene end was trimmed by 9 bases and the J gene end by 7 bases; junction bases not matched to a gene: 12. Germline CDR1 MNHEY, CDR2 SMNVEV (reference sequence).

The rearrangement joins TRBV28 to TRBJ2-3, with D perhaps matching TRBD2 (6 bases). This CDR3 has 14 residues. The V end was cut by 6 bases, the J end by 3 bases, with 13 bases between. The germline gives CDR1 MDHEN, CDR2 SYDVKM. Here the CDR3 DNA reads TGTGCCAGCAGGGGGGGATGGGGTACAGATACGCAGTATTTT. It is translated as CASRGGWGTDTQYF.

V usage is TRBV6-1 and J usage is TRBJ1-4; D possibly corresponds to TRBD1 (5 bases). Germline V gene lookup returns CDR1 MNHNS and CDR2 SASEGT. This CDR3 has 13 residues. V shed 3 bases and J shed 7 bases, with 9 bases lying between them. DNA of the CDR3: TGTGCCAGCAGTGACAGGGAGGCTGAAAAACTGTTTTTT. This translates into CASSDREAEKLFF.

The CDR3 nucleotides read TGTGCCAGCAGTGATTCAGGGGGCGCGAACACTGAAGCTTTCTTT. Protein sequence: CASSDSGGANTEAFF. The V and J genes are TRBV25-1 and TRBJ1-1, with 8 bases fitting TRBD1. The CDR3 totals 15 residues. V was clipped by 3 bases and J by 1 base; unmatched bases: 4. The germline V gene encodes CDR1 MGHDK and CDR2 SYGVNS.

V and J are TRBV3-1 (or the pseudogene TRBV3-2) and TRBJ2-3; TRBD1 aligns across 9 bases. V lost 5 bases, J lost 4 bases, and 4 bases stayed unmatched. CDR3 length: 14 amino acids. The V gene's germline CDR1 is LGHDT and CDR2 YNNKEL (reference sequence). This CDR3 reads CASSLQGAADTQYF. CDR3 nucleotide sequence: TGTGCCAGCAGCTTACAGGGGGCAGCAGATACGCAGTATTTT.

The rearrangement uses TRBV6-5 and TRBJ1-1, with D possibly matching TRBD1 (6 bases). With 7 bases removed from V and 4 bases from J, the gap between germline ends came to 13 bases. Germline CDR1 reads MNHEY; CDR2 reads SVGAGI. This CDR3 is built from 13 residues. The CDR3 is CASITRGFTEAFF. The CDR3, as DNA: TGTGCCAGCATCACCAGGGGTTTCACTGAAGCTTTCTTT.

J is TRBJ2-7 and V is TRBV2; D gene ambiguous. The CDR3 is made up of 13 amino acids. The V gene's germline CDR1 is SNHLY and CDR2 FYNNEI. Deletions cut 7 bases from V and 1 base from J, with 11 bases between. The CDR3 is CASMRTGSYEQYF. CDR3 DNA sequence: TGTGCCAGCATGAGAACTGGATCCTACGAGCAGTACTTC.

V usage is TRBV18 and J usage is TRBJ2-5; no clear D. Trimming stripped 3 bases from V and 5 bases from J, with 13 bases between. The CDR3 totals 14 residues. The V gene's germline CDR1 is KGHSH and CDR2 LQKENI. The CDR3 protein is CASSPRGPRETQYF. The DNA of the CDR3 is TGTGCCAGCTCACCCAGAGGTCCGCGGGAGACCCAGTACTTC.

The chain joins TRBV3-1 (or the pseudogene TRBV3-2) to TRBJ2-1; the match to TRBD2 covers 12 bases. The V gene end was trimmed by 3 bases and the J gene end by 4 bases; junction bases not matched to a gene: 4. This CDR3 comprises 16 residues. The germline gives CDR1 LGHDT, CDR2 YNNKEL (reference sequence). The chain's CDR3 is CASSHRLAGEYNEQFF. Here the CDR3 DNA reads TGTGCCAGCAGCCACCGACTAGCGGGAGAGTACAATGAGCAGTTCTTC.

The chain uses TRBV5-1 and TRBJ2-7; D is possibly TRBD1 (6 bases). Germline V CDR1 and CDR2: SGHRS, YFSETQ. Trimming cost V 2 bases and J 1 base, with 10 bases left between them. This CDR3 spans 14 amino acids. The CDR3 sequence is CASSFDRTSYEQYF. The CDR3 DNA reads TGCGCCAGCAGCTTTGACAGGACTTCCTACGAGCAGTACTTC.